This T cell receptor (beta chain) was retrieved from a study of siplizumab effects on memory and regulatory T cells. V gave up 0 bases and J gave up 7 bases, with 7 bases separating them. Germline V gene sequence: CDR1 SGHVS, CDR2 FNYEAQ. The CDR3 runs to 13 residues. Clones were sequenced by immunoSEQ multiplex PCR, and TCRdb holds only the in-frame ones, with some missing. The sample lists 75,000 to 95,000 clones; about 90% were seen once. This clone is a singleton in its sample. The chain uses TRBV7-6 and TRBJ1-5; D gene unclear. Material for sequencing was CD4+ T cells sorted from blood. The sequence came from a human donor in good health. Here the CDR3 reads CASSLAAGQPQHF. The CDR3 DNA follows: TGTGCCAGCAGCTTAGCCGCTGGGCAGCCCCAGCATTTT.